These T cell receptor beta chains were read from a single sample in a study of shared clonotypes between healthy human individuals. Method: immunoSEQ multiplex PCR; TCRdb's copy keeps in-frame clones and lacks some. The data show about 1.9 million clones, 93% seen once. Sequencing was performed on naive CD8+ T cells from PBMCs. These receptors all stem from a man younger than 35 in good health. Some clones in this sample may be carry-over from other donors' samples. Each CDR3 is given with its conserved first and last residue. Expanded clones are given a class, and other clones once, few, many or no size at all.

v_gene | abundance | CDR3aa
TRBV11-2 | NA | CASSTRDSLYNEQFF
TRBV5-6 | NA | CASSFRKHYEQYF
TRBV6-5 | NA | CASSYSRGGLTEAFF
TRBV5-1 | NA | CASRGLALDEQYF
TRBV2 | NA | CASFLDFTSGYEQYF
TRBV7-9 | NA | CASARPGSYEQYF
TRBV27 | NA | CASSLGRVTEAFF
TRBV4-2 | NA | CASSPGQGSSYEQYF
TRBV11-2 | NA | CASSLVGLAFHEQFF
TRBV11-2 | NA | CASSLNPGTGLDTQYF
TRBV27 | NA | CASSRPAGGPSEQYF
TRBV28 | NA | CASSKATHSAGREGEKLFF
TRBV14 | NA | CASSQVPSGRASYNEQFF
TRBV7-9 | NA | CASSLFSGRAYEQYF
TRBV29-1 | NA | CSVEAGVAGYTF
TRBV7-9 | few | CASSSRNREETQYF
TRBV13 | NA | CASSLFPNTGELFF
TRBV25-1 | NA | CASRGTVSYEQYF
TRBV7-9 | NA | CASSPPTGTAISTNEKLFF
TRBV7-3 | NA | CASSSWTGDSYEQYF
TRBV27 | NA | CASSLSAMLTEAFF
TRBV15 | NA | CATSKGPNTGELFF
TRBV4-3 | NA | CASSQDIAPSGSYEQYF
TRBV7-8 | NA | CASSLGGLTYEQYF
TRBV7-3 | NA | CASSLGVGTRSEQFF
TRBV13 | NA | CASSLAGRTEAFF
TRBV7-8 | NA | CASSSRGEDTEAFF
TRBV28 | NA | CASSPPVKEQYF
TRBV4-1 | NA | CASSQDGGQRSSYNEQFF
TRBV28 | once | CAAEGQGFSGANVLTF
TRBV5-1 | NA | CASSFTSGMGSPLHF
TRBV7-6 | NA | CASSLLGRVNTGELFF
TRBV27 | NA | CASSLGGTYQPQHF
TRBV5-5 | few | CASSLRDAPPQPQHF
TRBV6-5 | NA | CASSWRAGELFF
TRBV7-6 | NA | CASSPAGGEGYEQYF
TRBV19 | NA | CASSNRDSPYEQYF
TRBV28 | NA | CASSSVGGLAGSFGTDTQYF
TRBV11-2 | NA | CASSFGGNIQYF
TRBV4-1 | few | CASSQLQGASTEAFF
TRBV5-5 | NA | CASSSRGSADTQYF
TRBV19 | NA | CASSPAGGAFYEQYF
TRBV4-1 | NA | CASSQLHRTEQYF
TRBV28 | NA | CASSSLSALLAAFF
TRBV19 | few | CASRIGLTEAFF
TRBV30 | NA | CAWSVLAGFTDTQYF